The rows below give T cell receptor beta chains drawn from one sample of a study of T-cell reconstitution after alpha-beta-depleted transplantation in children. TCRdb called the PCR reads again in MiXCR, with one record for every CDR3 protein. The sample contains just over 350,000 distinct CDR3 sequences, 13% of which appear only once. The specimen comprised PBMCs, sampled from the stem cell graft. Receptor source: a human donor who donated a stem cell graft to a child with Fanconi anemia. Both conserved end residues are part of each CDR3. Each record gives: J gene, D gene, V gene, clone size, CDR3 DNA, CDR3 protein. A D gene is named only where the DNA matches it firmly. Expanded clones get a size class; other rows say once, few or many, or leave the size out.

j_call: TRBJ1-1
d_call: .
v_call: TRBV6-1
clone_size: few
cdr3_nt: TGTGCCAGCACTGAGTCCGGGGTTGGGAACACTGAAGCTTTCTTT
cdr3_aa: CASTESGVGNTEAFF

j_call: TRBJ1-2
d_call: .
v_call: TRBV20-1
clone_size: few
cdr3_nt: TGCAGTGCTAGAGATCGGGGAGGCGGAAACTATGGCTACACCTTC
cdr3_aa: CSARDRGGGNYGYTF

j_call: TRBJ2-1
d_call: TRBD1
v_call: TRBV5-1
clone_size: many
cdr3_nt: TGCGCCAGCAGCCTCGAACCCGACAGGGGGAGGCAGTTCTTC
cdr3_aa: CASSLEPDRGRQFF

j_call: TRBJ1-1
d_call: .
v_call: TRBV20-1
clone_size: many
cdr3_nt: TGCAGTGCTAGAGATCTTAGGCGGCTGAACACTGAAGCTTTCTTT
cdr3_aa: CSARDLRRLNTEAFF

j_call: TRBJ1-4
d_call: .
v_call: TRBV7-6
clone_size: few
cdr3_nt: TGTGCCAGCAGCCGTTACATAGTAGGGAATGAAAAACTGTTTTTT
cdr3_aa: CASSRYIVGNEKLFF

j_call: TRBJ2-7
d_call: TRBD2
v_call: TRBV7-8
clone_size: many
cdr3_nt: TGTGCCAGCATATCCGGAGAGGTTAAGCGGGGGGCAGGCGAGCAGTACTTC
cdr3_aa: CASISGEVKRGAGEQYF

j_call: TRBJ1-2
d_call: .
v_call: TRBV19
clone_size: .
cdr3_nt: TGTGCCAGTAGGCTCGCCTCTGATGACTATGGCTACACCTTC
cdr3_aa: CASRLASDDYGYTF

j_call: TRBJ1-2
d_call: TRBD1
v_call: TRBV10-3
clone_size: many
cdr3_nt: TGTGCCATCAGTGACTTGATCCAGACAGGGGAGAGCTATGGCTACACCTTC
cdr3_aa: CAISDLIQTGESYGYTF

j_call: TRBJ1-2
d_call: TRBD1
v_call: TRBV7-2
clone_size: many
cdr3_nt: TGTGCCAGCAGCCCCGGGACAGCCTATGGCTACACCTTC
cdr3_aa: CASSPGTAYGYTF

j_call: TRBJ1-2
d_call: TRBD1
v_call: TRBV7-9
clone_size: few
cdr3_nt: TGTGCCAGCAGCTGGACAGGGGTCGGCTACACCTTC
cdr3_aa: CASSWTGVGYTF

j_call: TRBJ1-2
d_call: .
v_call: TRBV12-3/TRBV12-4
clone_size: .
cdr3_nt: TGTGCCAGCAGTCAGATCTATGGCTACACCTTC
cdr3_aa: CASSQIYGYTF

j_call: TRBJ2-7
d_call: .
v_call: TRBV7-2
clone_size: .
cdr3_nt: TGTGCCAGCAGCCCTACCCGGGGCTCCTACGAGCAGTACTTC
cdr3_aa: CASSPTRGSYEQYF

j_call: TRBJ2-1
d_call: .
v_call: TRBV7-2
clone_size: .
cdr3_nt: TGTGCCAGCAGCCGTATGAGGGGGATTAGGAATGAGCAGTTCTTC
cdr3_aa: CASSRMRGIRNEQFF

j_call: TRBJ2-5
d_call: TRBD1
v_call: TRBV6-2/TRBV6-3
clone_size: .
cdr3_nt: TGTGCCAGCAGTTACCACAGGGGCCCCGGTGAGACCCAGTACTTC
cdr3_aa: CASSYHRGPGETQYF

j_call: TRBJ1-1
d_call: TRBD1
v_call: TRBV9
clone_size: many
cdr3_nt: TGTGCCAGCCGCGGACAGGGGAGCACTGAAGCTTTCTTT
cdr3_aa: CASRGQGSTEAFF

j_call: TRBJ1-2
d_call: .
v_call: TRBV5-1
clone_size: few
cdr3_nt: TGCGCCAGCAGCTTGCAGACAGAATTTGATGGCTACACCTTC
cdr3_aa: CASSLQTEFDGYTF

j_call: TRBJ2-3
d_call: .
v_call: TRBV5-1
clone_size: .
cdr3_nt: TGCGCCAGCAGCTTGGAGGCAGACACAGATACGCAGTATTTT
cdr3_aa: CASSLEADTDTQYF

j_call: TRBJ1-2
d_call: TRBD1
v_call: TRBV5-4
clone_size: .
cdr3_nt: TGTGCCAGCAGCCGACAGGGCCAGGGCTACACCTTC
cdr3_aa: CASSRQGQGYTF

j_call: TRBJ1-2
d_call: .
v_call: TRBV20-1
clone_size: .
cdr3_nt: TGCAGTGGTAGGCCGAAGGCCACCAGGAACTACACCTTC
cdr3_aa: CSGRPKATRNYTF

j_call: TRBJ1-2
d_call: .
v_call: TRBV4-3
clone_size: once
cdr3_nt: TGCGCCAGCAGCCAAGACCCTGCGGGGGTCGGCTACACCTTC
cdr3_aa: CASSQDPAGVGYTF

j_call: TRBJ2-7
d_call: TRBD1
v_call: TRBV5-1
clone_size: few
cdr3_nt: TGCGCCAGCAGGGAGGGGACAGGGGTTAACTACGAGCAGTACTTC
cdr3_aa: CASREGTGVNYEQYF

j_call: TRBJ1-4
d_call: TRBD1
v_call: TRBV28
clone_size: many
cdr3_nt: TGTGCCAGCAGTCTTAACGACAGGGGACTGTTTTTT
cdr3_aa: CASSLNDRGLFF

j_call: TRBJ2-2
d_call: .
v_call: TRBV5-1
clone_size: .
cdr3_nt: TGCGCCAGTAGACAAGGCAGCGAAAACACCGGGGAGCTGTTTTTT
cdr3_aa: CASRQGSENTGELFF

j_call: TRBJ2-6
d_call: .
v_call: TRBV5-1
clone_size: many
cdr3_nt: TGCGCCAGCAGCTATTCTCTATCTGGGGCCAACGTCCTGACTTTC
cdr3_aa: CASSYSLSGANVLTF

j_call: TRBJ2-3
d_call: .
v_call: TRBV7-3
clone_size: few
cdr3_nt: TGTGCCAGCAGCTTAGATAGGACTAGCACAGATACGCAGTATTTT
cdr3_aa: CASSLDRTSTDTQYF

j_call: TRBJ2-5
d_call: TRBD2
v_call: TRBV4-3
clone_size: .
cdr3_nt: TGCGCCAGCAGCCAAGCGACTAGCGGGTACCAAGAGACCCAGTACTTC
cdr3_aa: CASSQATSGYQETQYF

j_call: TRBJ1-2
d_call: .
v_call: TRBV20-1
clone_size: .
cdr3_nt: TGCAGTGGGGTGGGGGGGGCGACCTATGGCTACACCTTC
cdr3_aa: CSGVGGATYGYTF

j_call: TRBJ2-1
d_call: TRBD1
v_call: TRBV5-1
clone_size: .
cdr3_nt: TGCGCCAGCAGCTTGAATCGAGGGGACAGAACCTACAATGAGCAGTTCTTC
cdr3_aa: CASSLNRGDRTYNEQFF

j_call: TRBJ1-3
d_call: .
v_call: TRBV7-9
clone_size: few
cdr3_nt: TGTGCCAGCAGCTTAGACCTCACCATCTCTGGAAACACCATATATTTT
cdr3_aa: CASSLDLTISGNTIYF

j_call: TRBJ1-1
d_call: .
v_call: TRBV5-1
clone_size: few
cdr3_nt: TGCGCCAGCAGCACAACATTGGAGCGGAAAACTTTCTTT
cdr3_aa: CASSTTLERKTFF

j_call: TRBJ1-1
d_call: .
v_call: TRBV20-1
clone_size: .
cdr3_nt: TGCAGTGCTGGTACTCAAGCGGACACTGAAGCTTTCTTT
cdr3_aa: CSAGTQADTEAFF

j_call: TRBJ2-7
d_call: TRBD1
v_call: TRBV4-2
clone_size: many
cdr3_nt: TGTGCCAGCAGCCAAGGGACAGGGACATACTACGAGCAGTACTTC
cdr3_aa: CASSQGTGTYYEQYF

j_call: TRBJ2-1
d_call: TRBD2
v_call: TRBV10-3
clone_size: few
cdr3_nt: TGTGCCATCAGTGAGTCAGCTAGCGGGGAATCCTACAATGAGCAGTTCTTC
cdr3_aa: CAISESASGESYNEQFF

j_call: TRBJ1-1
d_call: .
v_call: TRBV7-2
clone_size: few
cdr3_nt: TGTGCCAGCAGCTTAAAATCCCTAACTACACCGAACACTGAAGCTTTCTTT
cdr3_aa: CASSLKSLTTPNTEAFF

j_call: TRBJ1-5
d_call: .
v_call: TRBV20-1
clone_size: .
cdr3_nt: TGCAGTGCTAGAGGGACATTCGCAAATCAGCCCCAGCATTTT
cdr3_aa: CSARGTFANQPQHF

j_call: TRBJ1-1
d_call: .
v_call: TRBV20-1
clone_size: .
cdr3_nt: TGCAGTGCCCTAACCGGGGGCGGGGACACTGAAGCTTTCTTT
cdr3_aa: CSALTGGGDTEAFF

j_call: TRBJ1-4
d_call: .
v_call: TRBV12-3/TRBV12-4
clone_size: once
cdr3_nt: TGTGCCAGCAAACGGGACCTTAATGAAAAACTGTTTTTT
cdr3_aa: CASKRDLNEKLFF

j_call: TRBJ1-5
d_call: .
v_call: TRBV5-6
clone_size: many
cdr3_nt: TGTGCCAGCAGCTGGGGGGGGTTACAGCCCCAGCATTTT
cdr3_aa: CASSWGGLQPQHF

j_call: TRBJ2-6
d_call: .
v_call: TRBV18
clone_size: many
cdr3_nt: TGTGCCAGCTCACCACCGAAAGTCGGCTCAGGGGCCAACGTCCTGACTTTC
cdr3_aa: CASSPPKVGSGANVLTF

j_call: TRBJ2-3
d_call: .
v_call: TRBV27
clone_size: .
cdr3_nt: TGTGCCAGCGGTTACTCCAACACAGATACGCAGTATTTT
cdr3_aa: CASGYSNTDTQYF

j_call: TRBJ2-1
d_call: .
v_call: TRBV7-2
clone_size: many
cdr3_nt: TGTGCCAGCACTCCGAGGACCCAGAACAATGAGCAGTTCTTC
cdr3_aa: CASTPRTQNNEQFF

j_call: TRBJ2-1
d_call: TRBD1
v_call: TRBV6-4
clone_size: many
cdr3_nt: TGTGCCAGCAGTCCCGGGACAGGGGGCAATGAGCAGTTCTTC
cdr3_aa: CASSPGTGGNEQFF

j_call: TRBJ1-2
d_call: .
v_call: TRBV20-1
clone_size: few
cdr3_nt: TGCAGTGCCCCGTCACTGGACACACTTCATTATGGCTACACCTTC
cdr3_aa: CSAPSLDTLHYGYTF

j_call: TRBJ1-1
d_call: .
v_call: TRBV5-6
clone_size: .
cdr3_nt: TGTGCCAGCAGCTTGCCCGGGACCGCCAACACTGAAGCTTTCTTT
cdr3_aa: CASSLPGTANTEAFF

j_call: TRBJ2-2
d_call: TRBD1
v_call: TRBV12-3/TRBV12-4
clone_size: many
cdr3_nt: TGTGCCAGCAGTACAGGGGGCGCGGCTAAGACCGGGGAGCTGTTTTTT
cdr3_aa: CASSTGGAAKTGELFF

j_call: TRBJ2-7
d_call: TRBD1
v_call: TRBV10-1
clone_size: few
cdr3_nt: TGCGCCAGCAGTGCAAACAGGGGGCATCAAGGGTCCTACGAGCAGTACTTC
cdr3_aa: CASSANRGHQGSYEQYF

j_call: TRBJ2-1
d_call: TRBD1
v_call: TRBV12-3/TRBV12-4
clone_size: few
cdr3_nt: TGTGCCAGCAGTTTAAGACAGGGGGCGAAGAATGAGCAGTTCTTC
cdr3_aa: CASSLRQGAKNEQFF

j_call: TRBJ2-1
d_call: .
v_call: TRBV5-1
clone_size: many
cdr3_nt: TGCGCCAGCAGGCCGCGTTCGGGGGCGATTAAAAATGAGCAGTTCTTC
cdr3_aa: CASRPRSGAIKNEQFF

j_call: TRBJ1-1
d_call: TRBD1
v_call: TRBV10-3
clone_size: .
cdr3_nt: TGTGCCACCATTGGCTGGACAGGTGGGACTTTCTTT
cdr3_aa: CATIGWTGGTFF

j_call: TRBJ2-7
d_call: TRBD2
v_call: TRBV5-1
clone_size: many
cdr3_nt: TGCGCCAGCAGCTTGGTAGCGGGGGCCTACGAGCAGTACTTC
cdr3_aa: CASSLVAGAYEQYF

j_call: TRBJ1-1
d_call: .
v_call: TRBV6-5
clone_size: few
cdr3_nt: TGTGCCAGCAGTTCTGGAATGGGCACTGAAGCTTTCTTT
cdr3_aa: CASSSGMGTEAFF

j_call: TRBJ2-3
d_call: .
v_call: TRBV29-1
clone_size: many
cdr3_nt: TGCAGCGTTTCTGGTAGCACAGATACGCAGTATTTT
cdr3_aa: CSVSGSTDTQYF

j_call: TRBJ1-2
d_call: .
v_call: TRBV28
clone_size: many
cdr3_nt: TGTGCCAGCAGTTTAGGTTTTGGCTATGGCTACACCTTC
cdr3_aa: CASSLGFGYGYTF

j_call: TRBJ2-5
d_call: TRBD1
v_call: TRBV10-2
clone_size: .
cdr3_nt: TGCGCCAGCAGTGCCCCAGGGGGCGGCCAAGAGACCCAGTACTTC
cdr3_aa: CASSAPGGGQETQYF

j_call: TRBJ1-1
d_call: TRBD1
v_call: TRBV3-1
clone_size: few
cdr3_nt: TGTGCCAGCAGCCATGGACAGGGAGATCAAACTACTGAAGCTTTCTTT
cdr3_aa: CASSHGQGDQTTEAFF

j_call: TRBJ2-1
d_call: .
v_call: TRBV15
clone_size: .
cdr3_nt: TGTGCCACCAGCAGAGATACCCTGAACCCAGGGGGGCACACGTACAATGAGCAGTTCTTC
cdr3_aa: CATSRDTLNPGGHTYNEQFF

j_call: TRBJ2-3
d_call: .
v_call: TRBV29-1
clone_size: many
cdr3_nt: TGCAGCGTGGGGACACGGGCTAGCACAGATACGCAGTATTTT
cdr3_aa: CSVGTRASTDTQYF

j_call: TRBJ1-1
d_call: .
v_call: TRBV2
clone_size: few
cdr3_nt: TGTGCCAGCAGACTCAGGGAAGAGGGCACTGAAGCTTTCTTT
cdr3_aa: CASRLREEGTEAFF

j_call: TRBJ2-2
d_call: .
v_call: TRBV4-3
clone_size: many
cdr3_nt: TGCGCCAGCAGCCAAGATCAAGCGAACACCGGGGAGCTGTTTTTT
cdr3_aa: CASSQDQANTGELFF